The sequence of this T cell receptor (beta chain) was determined in a study of cytomegalovirus exposure and HLA in healthy donors. Study-level information: An early data release held 80 million or so unique TCRs from HLA-typed donors.

CDR3 size: 13 residues. Per the germline V gene, CDR1 is SEHNR and CDR2 is FQNEAQ (reference sequence). V lost 4 bases, J lost 3 bases, and 10 bases lay in between. 13 Jbeta primers and 60 Vbeta primers were used for the PCR. The repertoire was sequenced with immunoSEQ multiplex PCR; TCRdb's copy has only in-frame clones and lacks some. Of fewer than 150,000 clones listed, around three quarters are singletons. J is TRBJ2-7 and V is TRBV7-9; perhaps TRBD2 as D (5 bases). Sequenced material: PBMCs. This TCR was recovered from a man between 35 and 55 years old in good health and CMV-seronegative. The CDR3 sequence: CASSSAGYYEQYF. Here the CDR3 DNA reads TGTGCCAGCAGCTCCGCGGGCTACTACGAGCAGTACTTC.